Listed below are T cell receptor beta chains from one sample, sequenced in a study of OX40 agonist ivuxolimab in advanced cancers. Clones were read by immunoSEQ multiplex PCR, and TCRdb kept only the in-frame ones, dropping some. Of over 50,000 clones in the sample, about 80% are singletons; the top ten hold 0.7%. The sample here was CD4+ or CD8+ T cells sorted from blood, taken in a trial of the OX40 agonist ivuxolimab. These receptors all stem from an adult with an advanced solid tumor such as melanoma, head and neck, liver or kidney cancer. The CDR3 runs from the conserved cysteine through the conserved F or W. For some rows the clone size is stated as once, few or many, or as a class when expanded; others skip it.

TRBV4-1	.	TRBJ2-5	CASSQVQGLETQYF
TRBV18	.	TRBJ2-5	CASSPGETQYF
TRBV27	once	TRBJ1-2	CASSFSGYGYTF
TRBV5-1	.	TRBJ2-5	CASSLESRGGQYF
TRBV9	.	TRBJ1-3	CASSVALHSDTIYF
TRBV27	.	TRBJ2-5	CASSFLGVHQETQYF
TRBV19	.	TRBJ1-6	CASSIQFWDSPLHF
TRBV4-2	.	TRBJ2-3	CASSQEQGADTQYF
TRBV25-1	many	TRBJ1-4	CASSDVARQGYEKLFF
TRBV19	once	TRBJ1-1	CASSAGTGGLNTEAFF
TRBV10-1	.	TRBJ2-1	CASSESPASYNEQFF
TRBV7-2	once	TRBJ2-1	CASSLAGLADNEQFF
TRBV5-4	.	TRBJ1-1	CASSRRDRQNTEAFF
TRBV19	.	TRBJ1-1	CASSPIGGASTEAFF
TRBV5-1	.	TRBJ2-7	CASSLVGEQYF
TRBV18	.	.	CASSPSGNEQYF
TRBV5-4	once	TRBJ2-3	CASSLGPIGTDTQYF
TRBV20-1	once	TRBJ2-7	CSARIVYEQYF
TRBV10-2	.	TRBJ2-7	CASSDVMWVEQYF
TRBV10-3	.	TRBJ1-3	CAIRPDVDSGNTIYF
TRBV5-1	few	TRBJ2-1	CASSVGQYEQFF
TRBV28	.	TRBJ1-2	CASSLQALYGYTF